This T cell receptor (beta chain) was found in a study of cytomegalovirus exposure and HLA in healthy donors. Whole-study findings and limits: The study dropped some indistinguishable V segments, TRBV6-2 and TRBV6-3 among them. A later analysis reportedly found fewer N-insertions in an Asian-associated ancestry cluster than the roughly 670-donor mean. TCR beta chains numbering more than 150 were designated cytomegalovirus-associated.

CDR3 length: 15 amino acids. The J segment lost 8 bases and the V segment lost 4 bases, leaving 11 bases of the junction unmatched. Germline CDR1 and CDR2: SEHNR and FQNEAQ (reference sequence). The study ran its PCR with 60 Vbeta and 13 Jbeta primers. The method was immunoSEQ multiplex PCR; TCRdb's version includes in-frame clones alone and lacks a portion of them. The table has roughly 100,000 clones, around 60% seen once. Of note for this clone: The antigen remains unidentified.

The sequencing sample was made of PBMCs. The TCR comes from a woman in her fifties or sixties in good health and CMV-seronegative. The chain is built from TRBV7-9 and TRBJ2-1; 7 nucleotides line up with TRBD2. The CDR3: CASSWEGGTLDEQFF. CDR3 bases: TGTGCCAGCAGCTGGGAGGGAGGAACACTGGATGAGCAGTTCTTC. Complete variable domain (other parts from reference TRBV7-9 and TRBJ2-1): DTGVSQNPRHKITKRGQNVTFRCDPISEHNRLYWYRQTLGQGPEFLTYFQNEAQLEKSRLLSDRFSAERPKGSFSTLEIQRTEQGDSAMYLCASSWEGGTLDEQFFGPGTRLTVL.